The 20 T cell receptor beta chains below were found in one sample sequenced in a study of post-analysis software for immune sequencing data. General study results and limits: Elevated frequency relative to controls characterized roughly 5 TRBV segments in patients, TRBV5-6, TRBV5-1 and TRBV20-1 among them.

TCR beta libraries were prepared from cDNA with unique molecular identifiers. MiXCR, run by TCRdb on the PCR reads, gives a single entry per CDR3 protein. The sample lists roughly 600,000 distinct CDR3 sequences; around 47% were seen once. For these receptors, no antigen is known. The sequencing sample was made of blood. The receptors were sampled from a girl under 18 with multiple sclerosis.

CDR3 sequence (DNA): TGTGCCAGCACAGTACAGGGGTCGAGGCATGGCTACACCTTC. Translated, it gives CASTVQGSRHGYTF. The rearrangement links TRBV9 to TRBJ1-2; 7 bases map to TRBD1. Trimming cost V 6 bases and J 6 bases; bases outside gene matches: 11. Germline V gene sequence: CDR1 SGDLS, CDR2 YYNGEE. CDR3 length: 14 residues.

This clonotype was detected a few times. The chain combines TRBV6-6 with TRBJ2-7; D is unclear. V lost 10 bases and J 2 bases, leaving 15 bases between the germline ends. This CDR3 contains 13 residues. Germline CDR1 MNHNY, CDR2 SVGAGI (reference sequence). For the CDR3, the DNA is TGTGCCACCCTCAGGTTAGAAACCTACGAGCAGTACTTC. It encodes CATLRLETYEQYF.

This chain uses TRBV12-3 or TRBV12-4 with TRBJ2-5; D perhaps matches TRBD2 (6 bases). Trimming took 2 bases from V and 5 from J, leaving 18 bases between them. This CDR3 region has 16 residues. The CDR3 loop reads CASSLSPGVKGETQYF. As DNA, the CDR3 is TGTGCCAGCAGTTTATCGCCGGGGGTAAAGGGGGAGACCCAGTACTTC.

This chain joins TRBV12-3 or TRBV12-4 and TRBJ1-2; D perhaps matches TRBD1 (5 bases). The CDR3 has 19 amino acids. Trimming shortened V by 4 bases and J by 4 bases, and 28 bases separated the two germline ends. The CDR3 sequence is CASSSGPAYPGTSGYGYTF. The CDR3 DNA reads TGTGCCAGCAGTTCCGGCCCCGCTTATCCCGGGACTTCTGGCTATGGCTACACCTTC.

The J gene is TRBJ2-7, the V gene TRBV12-3 or TRBV12-4; TRBD2 matches at 9 bases. Trimming at V came to 8 bases and at J to 0 bases, leaving 8 bases not matched to a gene. The CDR3 loop spans 15 amino acids. The CDR3 reads CASGGRALSSYEQYF. Here the CDR3 DNA reads TGTGCCAGCGGCGGGAGGGCCCTGAGCTCCTACGAGCAGTACTTC.

About this clonotype: Being one base from a much bigger clone, this may be a read error. V and J are TRBV6-5 and TRBJ2-7, with no clear D. The ends were cut back, 1 base at V and 3 bases at J, with 1 base in the middle. This CDR3 has 11 amino acids. Looked up from germline, CDR1 is MNHEY and CDR2 is SVGAGI. The CDR3 DNA reads TGTGCCAGCAGTTACTACTACGAGCAGTACTTC. Its translation: CASSYYYEQYF.

This clonotype was seen only a few times. V usage is TRBV10-3 and J usage is TRBJ2-7; TRBD2 might be the D (5 bases). V lost 2 bases and J 6 bases, leaving 17 bases between the germline ends. CDR3 length: 15 residues. CDR1 and CDR2 from the germline V gene are ENHRY and SYGVKD. CDR3 in DNA: TGTGCCATCAGTGAGCCGGGAAGGGCCTCCGGCGAGCAGTACTTC. Protein product: CAISEPGRASGEQYF.

The DNA of the CDR3 is TGTGCCAGCAGCCGGGGGCAGGGAAGCTCCTACAATGAGCAGTTCTTC. Protein product: CASSRGQGSSYNEQFF. The chain has TRBV7-9 and TRBJ2-1, with D perhaps assigned TRBD1 or TRBD2 (6 bases each). Per germline, CDR1 SEHNR and CDR2 FQNEAQ (reference sequence). Trimming stripped 5 bases from V and 0 bases from J, with 14 bases between. CDR3 size: 16 residues.

This clonotype was counted a few times. V usage is TRBV12-3 or TRBV12-4 and J usage is TRBJ2-5; a weak D match, TRBD1 (6 bases). Near its end, the DNA agrees better with TRBJ2-7, so the J call may be wrong. The CDR3 spans 17 residues. The CDR3 nucleotides read TGTGCCAGCAGTGCGCGATCTCGACAGGTCCAGGGCTACGAGCAGTACTTC. Its protein product is CASSARSRQVQGYEQYF.

Worth noting for this clonotype: The junction differs from germline at one of its ends, possibly a read error. The V gene is TRBV5-1, the J gene TRBJ2-1; D call uncertain. The V gene's germline CDR1 is SGHRS and CDR2 YFSETQ. CDR3 length: 12 residues. The CDR3 spells CASRNGYSEQFF. Written as DNA, the CDR3 is TGCGCCAGCAGGAACGGATACAGTGAGCAGTTCTTC.

Of note for this clonotype: A much more abundant neighbour one base away suggests this may be a read error. This sequence joins TRBV29-1 and TRBJ2-7, with 9 bases that match TRBD2. V lost 4 bases, J lost 7 bases, and 17 bases stayed unmatched. From germline, CDR1 is SQVTM and CDR2 ANQGSEA. The CDR3 sequence is 16 residues long. CDR3 sequence (DNA): TGCAGCGTTGTCGGGCTTGTCCAGCGGGGGGAAAATGAGCAGTACTTC. Residues: CSVVGLVQRGENEQYF.

The chain combines TRBV5-4 with TRBJ2-3, with 7 bases identical to TRBD1. This CDR3 has 14 amino acids. Per germline, CDR1 SGHNT and CDR2 YYREEE (reference sequence). V was pared by 4 bases and J by 5 bases, with 7 bases of the junction left unmatched. The CDR3 loop is CASSGGQLVDTQYF. CDR3 coding DNA: TGTGCCAGCAGCGGGGGACAGCTAGTAGATACGCAGTATTTT.

The V and J genes are TRBV20-1 and TRBJ2-1, with D maybe TRBD2 (5 bases). The CDR3 consists of 13 residues. V was cut by 6 bases and J by 3 bases, with 12 bases left in between. Germline values: CDR1 DFQATT, CDR2 SNEGSKA (reference sequence). CDR3 amino acids: CSALGLSYNEQFF. CDR3 bases: TGCAGTGCCCTCGGACTGAGCTACAATGAGCAGTTCTTC.

The V and J genes are TRBV6-6 and TRBJ2-5; D is possibly TRBD2 (6 bases). CDR3 size: 14 residues. Germline V gene lookup returns CDR1 MNHNY and CDR2 SVGAGI (reference sequence). Between the trimmed V and J ends, which lost 8 bases and 5 bases, there was a span of 18 bases. The CDR3: CASRPPGGLETQYF. The CDR3 DNA reads as TGTGCCAGCCGCCCGCCAGGAGGGTTGGAGACCCAGTACTTC.

The CDR3 region is CAWVTLNTEAFF. In DNA, the CDR3 is TGTGCCTGGGTGACCTTGAACACTGAAGCTTTCTTT. The V gene is TRBV30, the J gene TRBJ1-1; no firm D call. In germline, CDR1 is GTSNPN, CDR2 SVGIG (reference sequence). This CDR3 comprises 12 residues. Trimming cost V 5 bases and J 0 bases, with 7 bases left between them. The full variable domain, its missing parts supplied by reference TRBV30 and TRBJ1-1, is SQTIHQWPATLVQPVGSPLSLECTVEGTSNPNLYWYRQAAGRGLQLLFYSVGIGQISSEVPQNLSASRPQDRQFILSSKKLLLSDSGFYLCAWVTLNTEAFFGQGTRLTVV.

This clonotype occurred a few times. The chain couples TRBV12-3 or TRBV12-4 to TRBJ2-7; no clear D. This CDR3 contains 15 residues. Trimming left V 6 bases short and J 1 base short, with 16 bases between. The CDR3 is CASSPPGAVSYEQYF. Here the CDR3 DNA reads TGTGCCAGCAGCCCTCCCGGTGCAGTGTCCTACGAGCAGTACTTC.

This clonotype was seen more than once but under ten times. The chain couples TRBV12-3 or TRBV12-4 to TRBJ2-1, with D perhaps being TRBD1 or TRBD2 (5 bases each). The CDR3 is 18 residues long. Trimming pared 4 bases from V and 9 bases from J, leaving 28 bases between. CDR3 bases: TGTGCCAGCAGTTACGATCTTCCCTCGGGACCGTCAGGGAGTGAGCAGTTCTTC. It encodes CASSYDLPSGPSGSEQFF.

This clonotype turned up a few times. This chain joins TRBV10-3 and TRBJ2-7; 12 bases map to TRBD2. V shed 0 bases and J 3 bases; nucleotides not matched to a gene: 0. Germline V gene sequence: CDR1 ENHRY, CDR2 SYGVKD. The CDR3 runs 15 residues. The CDR3: CAISESTSGGYEQYF. The CDR3 region has the DNA TGTGCCATCAGTGAGTCGACTAGCGGGGGCTACGAGCAGTACTTC.

The rearrangement joins TRBV7-2 to TRBJ2-7; 9 nucleotides line up with TRBD1. The germline V gene encodes CDR1 SGHTA and CDR2 FQGNSA. CDR3 size: 15 residues. The J segment lost 5 bases and the V segment lost 6 bases, leaving 11 bases of the junction unmatched. The CDR3 sequence: CASSNRGRGKNEQYF. The CDR3 DNA reads TGTGCCAGCAGTAACAGGGGGCGCGGTAAGAACGAGCAGTACTTC.

The chain combines TRBV2 with TRBJ2-7, with TRBD2 matching over 14 bases. The CDR3 is 18 residues long. Germline-derived CDR1 and CDR2 are SNHLY and FYNNEI. V was pared by 3 bases and J by 2 bases, with 9 bases of the junction left unmatched. In nucleotides, the CDR3 is TGTGCCAGCAGTGACCCGGGACTAGCGGGAGAATTGGCCTACGAGCAGTACTTC. Its translation: CASSDPGLAGELAYEQYF.